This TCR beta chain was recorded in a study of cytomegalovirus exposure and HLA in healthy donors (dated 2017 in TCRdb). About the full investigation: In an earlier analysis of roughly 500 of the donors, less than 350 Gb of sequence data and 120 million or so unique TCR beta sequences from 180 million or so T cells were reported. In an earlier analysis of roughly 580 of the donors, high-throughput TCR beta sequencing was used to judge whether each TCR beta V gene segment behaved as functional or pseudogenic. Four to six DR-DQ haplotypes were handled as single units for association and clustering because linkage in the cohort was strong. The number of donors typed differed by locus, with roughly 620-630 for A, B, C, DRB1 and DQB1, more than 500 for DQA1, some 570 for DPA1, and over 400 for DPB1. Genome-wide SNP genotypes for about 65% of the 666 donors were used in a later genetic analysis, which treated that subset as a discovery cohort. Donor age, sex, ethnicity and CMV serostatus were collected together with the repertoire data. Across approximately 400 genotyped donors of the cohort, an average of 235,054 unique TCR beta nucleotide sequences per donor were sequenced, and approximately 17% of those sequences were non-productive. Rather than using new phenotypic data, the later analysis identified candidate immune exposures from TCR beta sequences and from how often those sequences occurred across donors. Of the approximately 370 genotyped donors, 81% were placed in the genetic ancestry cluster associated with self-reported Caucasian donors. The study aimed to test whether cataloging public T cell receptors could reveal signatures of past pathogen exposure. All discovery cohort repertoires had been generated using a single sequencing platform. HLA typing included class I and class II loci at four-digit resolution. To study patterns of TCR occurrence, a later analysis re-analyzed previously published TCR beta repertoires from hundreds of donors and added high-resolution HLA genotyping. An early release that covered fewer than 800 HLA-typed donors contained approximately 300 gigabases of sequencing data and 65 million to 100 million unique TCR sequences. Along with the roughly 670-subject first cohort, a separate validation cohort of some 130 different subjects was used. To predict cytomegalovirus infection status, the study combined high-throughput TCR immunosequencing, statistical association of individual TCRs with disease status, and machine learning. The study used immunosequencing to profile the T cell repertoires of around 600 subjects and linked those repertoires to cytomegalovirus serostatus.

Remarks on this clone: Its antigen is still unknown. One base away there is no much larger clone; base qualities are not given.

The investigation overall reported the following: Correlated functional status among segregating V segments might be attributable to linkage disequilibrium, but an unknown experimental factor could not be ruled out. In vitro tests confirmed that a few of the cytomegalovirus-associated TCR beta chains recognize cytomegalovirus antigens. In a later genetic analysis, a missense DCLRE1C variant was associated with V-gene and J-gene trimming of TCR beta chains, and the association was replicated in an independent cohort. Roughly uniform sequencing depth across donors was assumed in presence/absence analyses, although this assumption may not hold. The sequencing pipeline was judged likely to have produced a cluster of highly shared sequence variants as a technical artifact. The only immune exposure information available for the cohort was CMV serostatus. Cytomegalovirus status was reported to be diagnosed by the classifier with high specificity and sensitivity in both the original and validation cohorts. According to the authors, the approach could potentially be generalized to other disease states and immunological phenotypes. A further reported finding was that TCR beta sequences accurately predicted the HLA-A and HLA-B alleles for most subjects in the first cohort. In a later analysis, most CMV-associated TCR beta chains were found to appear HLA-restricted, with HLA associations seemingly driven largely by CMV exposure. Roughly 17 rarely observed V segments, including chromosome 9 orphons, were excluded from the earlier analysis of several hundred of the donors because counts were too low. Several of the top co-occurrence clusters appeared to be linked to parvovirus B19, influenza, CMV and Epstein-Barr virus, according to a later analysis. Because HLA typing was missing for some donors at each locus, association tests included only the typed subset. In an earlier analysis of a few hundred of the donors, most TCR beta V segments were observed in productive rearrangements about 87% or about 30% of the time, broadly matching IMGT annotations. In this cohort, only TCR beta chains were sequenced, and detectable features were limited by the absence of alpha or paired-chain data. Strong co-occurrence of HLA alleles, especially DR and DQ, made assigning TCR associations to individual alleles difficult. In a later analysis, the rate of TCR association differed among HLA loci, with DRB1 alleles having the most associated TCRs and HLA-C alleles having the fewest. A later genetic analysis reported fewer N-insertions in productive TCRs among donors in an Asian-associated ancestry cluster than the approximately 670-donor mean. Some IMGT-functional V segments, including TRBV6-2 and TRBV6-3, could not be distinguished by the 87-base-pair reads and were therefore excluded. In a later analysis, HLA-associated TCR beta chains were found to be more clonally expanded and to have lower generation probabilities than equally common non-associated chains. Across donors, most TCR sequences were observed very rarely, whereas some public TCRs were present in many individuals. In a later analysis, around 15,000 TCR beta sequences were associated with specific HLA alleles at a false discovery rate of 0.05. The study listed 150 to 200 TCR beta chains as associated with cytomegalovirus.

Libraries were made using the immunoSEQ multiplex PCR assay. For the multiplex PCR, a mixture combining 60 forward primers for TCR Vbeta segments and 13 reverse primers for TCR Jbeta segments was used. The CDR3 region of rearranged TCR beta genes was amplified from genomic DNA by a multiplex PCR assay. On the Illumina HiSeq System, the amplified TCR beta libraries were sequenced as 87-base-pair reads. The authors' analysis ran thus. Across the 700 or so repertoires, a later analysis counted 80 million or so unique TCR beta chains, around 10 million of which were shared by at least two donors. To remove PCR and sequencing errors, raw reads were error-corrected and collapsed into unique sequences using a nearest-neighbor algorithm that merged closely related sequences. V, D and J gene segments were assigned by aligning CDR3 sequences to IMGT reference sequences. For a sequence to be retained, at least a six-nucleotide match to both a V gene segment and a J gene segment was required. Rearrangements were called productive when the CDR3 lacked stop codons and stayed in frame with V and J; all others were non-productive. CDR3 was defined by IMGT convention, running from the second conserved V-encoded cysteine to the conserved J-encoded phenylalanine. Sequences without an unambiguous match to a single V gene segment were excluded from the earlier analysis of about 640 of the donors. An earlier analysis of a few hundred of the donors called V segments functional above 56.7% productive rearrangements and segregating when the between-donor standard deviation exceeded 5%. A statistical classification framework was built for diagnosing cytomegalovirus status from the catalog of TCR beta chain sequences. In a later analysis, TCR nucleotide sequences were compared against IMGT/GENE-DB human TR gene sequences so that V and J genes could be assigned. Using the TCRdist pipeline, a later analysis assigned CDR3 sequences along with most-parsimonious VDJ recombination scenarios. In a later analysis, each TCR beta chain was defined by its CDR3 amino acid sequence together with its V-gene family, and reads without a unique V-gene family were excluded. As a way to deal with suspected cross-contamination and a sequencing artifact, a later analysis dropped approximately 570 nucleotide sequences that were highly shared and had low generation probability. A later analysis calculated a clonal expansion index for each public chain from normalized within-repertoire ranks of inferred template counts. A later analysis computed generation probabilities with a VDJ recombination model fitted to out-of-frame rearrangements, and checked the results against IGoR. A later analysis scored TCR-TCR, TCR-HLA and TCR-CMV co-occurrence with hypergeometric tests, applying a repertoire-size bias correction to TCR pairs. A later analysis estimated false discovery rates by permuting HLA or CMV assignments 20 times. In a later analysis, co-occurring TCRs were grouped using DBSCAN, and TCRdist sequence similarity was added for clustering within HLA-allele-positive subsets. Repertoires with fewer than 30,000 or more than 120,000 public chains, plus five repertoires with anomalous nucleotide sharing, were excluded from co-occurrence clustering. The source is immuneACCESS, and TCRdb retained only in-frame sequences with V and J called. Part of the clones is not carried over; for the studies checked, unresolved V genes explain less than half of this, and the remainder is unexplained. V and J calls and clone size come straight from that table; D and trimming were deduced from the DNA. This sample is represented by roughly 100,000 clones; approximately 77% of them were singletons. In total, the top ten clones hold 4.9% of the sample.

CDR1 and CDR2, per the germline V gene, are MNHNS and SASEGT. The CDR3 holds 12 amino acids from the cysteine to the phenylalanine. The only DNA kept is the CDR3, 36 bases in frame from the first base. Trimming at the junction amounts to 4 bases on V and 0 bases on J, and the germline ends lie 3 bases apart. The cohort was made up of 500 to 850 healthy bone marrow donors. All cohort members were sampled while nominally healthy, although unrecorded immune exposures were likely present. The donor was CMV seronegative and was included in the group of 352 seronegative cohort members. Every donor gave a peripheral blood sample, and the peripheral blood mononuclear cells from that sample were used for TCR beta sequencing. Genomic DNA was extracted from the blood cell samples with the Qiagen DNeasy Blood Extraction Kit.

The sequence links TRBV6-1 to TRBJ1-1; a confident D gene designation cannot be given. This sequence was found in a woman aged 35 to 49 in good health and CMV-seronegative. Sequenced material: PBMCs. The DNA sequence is TGTGCCAGCAGTGTAGTGAACACTGAAGCTTTCTTT. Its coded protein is CASSVVNTEAFF.